These 19 T cell receptor beta chains originate from one sample sequenced in a study of technical replicates of blood from a few donors (dated by TCRdb to between 2016 and 2019). To prepare the library, the immunoSEQ multiplex PCR assay was applied. The table was pulled from immuneACCESS by TCRdb, which kept in-frame rearrangements only. Such tables lose some clones; where checked, under half of the loss comes from unresolved V genes, and the rest has no known cause. In this sample the table shows tens of thousands of clones, less than 95% of which occur a single time. The top ten clones comprise 0.25% of the sample. Sequences were obtained from T cells isolated from PBMCs. Every receptor here comes from a human donor in good health.

This clone showed up just a few times. V and J are TRBV2 and TRBJ1-2; 9 bases are shared with TRBD1. The CDR3 consists of 11 residues. The germline CDR1 and CDR2 sequences are SNHLY and FYNNEI. J gave up 6 bases and V 8 bases, and 1 base lay outside the gene matches. The chain's CDR3 is CASGQGHGYTF. The DNA for the CDR3 is TGTGCCAGCGGACAGGGGCATGGCTACACCTTC.

The chain couples TRBV11-3 to TRBJ2-7; no clear D gene. The CDR3 covers 12 residues. Germline CDR1 is SGHNT and CDR2 is YENEEA. V was clipped by 0 bases and J by 5 bases, with 5 bases between them. The CDR3 nucleotides are TGTGCCAGCAGCTTAGACAGGAACGAGCAGTACTTC. This translates into CASSLDRNEQYF.

The V gene is TRBV6-1, the J gene TRBJ1-3; tentative D call: TRBD1 (5 bases). V was pared by 2 bases and J by 0 bases, with 8 bases between. This CDR3 comprises 15 residues. Germline lookup yields CDR1 MNHNS and CDR2 SASEGT. The CDR3: CASSEIGGSGNTIYF. Here the CDR3 DNA reads TGTGCCAGCAGTGAAATCGGGGGCTCTGGAAACACCATATATTTT.

The J gene is TRBJ1-2, the V gene TRBV28, with D possibly being TRBD1 (5 bases). In germline, CDR1 is MDHEN, CDR2 SYDVKM. The CDR3 is made up of 16 amino acids. The V end lost 3 bases, the J end lost 7 bases, and 21 bases lay between the germline ends. DNA of the CDR3: TGTGCCAGCAGTTTCCACCCACAGGTTTCATTTCGTGGCTACACCTTC. This codes for CASSFHPQVSFRGYTF.

The chain uses TRBV4-1 and TRBJ2-7; 11 bases fit TRBD1. Germline lookup yields CDR1 MGHRA and CDR2 YSYEKL. J lost 4 bases, V lost 4 bases, and 9 bases had no gene match. This CDR3 contains 16 residues. The chain's CDR3 is CASSPLVGQGEYEQYF. CDR3 nucleotides: TGCGCCAGCAGCCCTCTTGTGGGACAGGGGGAATACGAGCAGTACTTC.

There are a few counts of this clone. The rearrangement joins TRBV14 to TRBJ1-5; 7 bases map to TRBD1. This CDR3 is 13 amino acids long. Per germline, CDR1 SGHDN and CDR2 FVKESK. The V and J ends lost 4 bases and 6 bases, in that order; junction bases with no gene match: 3. CDR3 coding DNA: TGTGCCAGCAGCCGGACAGGCGGTCAGCCCCAGCATTTT. Translation gives CASSRTGGQPQHF.

This clone was seen only once. This chain connects TRBV5-6 to TRBJ2-5; D is uncertain. The germline V and J ends were trimmed by 0 bases and 2 bases, with 11 bases remaining between them. Looked up from germline, CDR1 is SGHDT and CDR2 is YYEEEE. The CDR3 has 15 residues. The CDR3 sequence: CASSLAYRSQETQYF. The DNA of the CDR3 is TGTGCCAGCAGCTTGGCGTATAGATCGCAAGAGACCCAGTACTTC.

The chain uses TRBV27 and TRBJ2-3; the D gene is possibly TRBD1 (5 bases). Per germline, CDR1 MNHEY and CDR2 SMNVEV (reference sequence). Trimming took 4 bases from V and 2 from J, leaving 10 bases between them. The CDR3 loop spans 14 amino acids. This CDR3 is CASSWGRVTDTQYF. The CDR3 DNA follows: TGTGCCAGCAGTTGGGGCAGGGTCACAGATACGCAGTATTTT.

This clone was seen once. The chain links TRBV27 to TRBJ1-4, with D perhaps matching TRBD1 (5 bases). The CDR3 runs to 15 residues. V lost 8 bases to trimming and J lost 4 bases, with 17 bases between them. Germline V CDR1 and CDR2: MNHEY, SMNVEV (reference sequence). CDR3 loop: CASSFGGLFNEKLFF. CDR3 bases: TGTGCCAGCTCCTTCGGGGGACTTTTTAATGAAAAACTGTTTTTT.

This chain connects TRBV6-4 to TRBJ1-1; D might be TRBD1 (6 bases). CDR1 MRHNA and CDR2 SNTAGT come from the germline V gene. Between the trimmed V and J ends, which lost 6 bases and 2 bases, there was a span of 10 bases. The CDR3 runs 13 residues. The CDR3 DNA reads as TGTGCCAGCAGACAGGACAGCAACACTGAAGCTTTCTTT. It yields the protein CASRQDSNTEAFF.

The chain employs TRBV6-6 and TRBJ2-1, with a tentative D call TRBD2 (7 bases). The germline gives CDR1 MNHNY, CDR2 SVGAGI (reference sequence). V was shortened by 1 base and J by 2 bases, with 12 bases between the two germline ends. The CDR3 runs 16 residues. Here the CDR3 DNA reads TGTGCCAGCAGTTACTTGGGAGGGGGGGCCTACAATGAGCAGTTCTTC. Translation: CASSYLGGGAYNEQFF.

V usage is TRBV29-1 and J usage is TRBJ1-2; the match to TRBD1 covers 9 bases. CDR3 length: 14 residues. V dropped 5 bases and J dropped 2; count of bases not matched to a gene: 6. The germline V gene encodes CDR1 SQVTM and CDR2 ANQGSEA. CDR3 loop: CSVPPGQGNYGYTF. As DNA, the CDR3 is TGCAGCGTTCCCCCGGGACAGGGCAACTATGGCTACACCTTC. The full variable domain, in which reference TRBV29-1 and TRBJ1-2 provide the parts outside the CDR3, is SAVISQKPSRDICQRGTSLTIQCQVDSQVTMMFWYRQQPGQSLTLIATANQGSEATYESGFVIDKFPISRPNLTFSTLTVSNMSPEDSSIYLCSVPPGQGNYGYTFGSGTRLTVV.

This chain joins TRBV5-1 and TRBJ1-4, with 9 bases identical to TRBD1. The CDR3 length is 16 residues. V was pared by 1 base and J by 8 bases, with 9 bases of the junction left unmatched. Germline assignment: CDR1 SGHRS and CDR2 YFSETQ. CDR3: CASSLPRTGAGEKLFF. In DNA form, the CDR3 reads TGCGCCAGCAGCTTGCCACGGACAGGGGCGGGGGAAAAACTGTTTTTT. Drawing the rest from reference TRBV5-1 and TRBJ1-4, the complete variable domain is KAGVTQTPRYLIKTRGQQVTLSCSPISGHRSVSWYQQTPGQGLQFLFEYFSETQRNKGNFPGRFSGRQFSNSRSEMNVSTLELGDSALYLCASSLPRTGAGEKLFFGSGTQLSVL.

Only one count was recorded for this clone. One end of the junction is discordant with germline, which a read error may explain. V gene TRBV25-1 combines with J gene TRBJ2-1; possibly TRBD1 for D (5 bases). Looked up from germline, CDR1 is MGHDK and CDR2 is SYGVNS. The CDR3 length is 12 residues. DNA of the CDR3: TGTGCCAGCAGAGAATCAGGGCATGAGCAGTTCTTC. It specifies CASRESGHEQFF.

This clone was observed a single time. V is TRBV29-1 and J is TRBJ2-3; the match to TRBD2 covers 7 bases. In germline, CDR1 is SQVTM, CDR2 ANQGSEA. V lost 7 bases to trimming and J lost 3 bases; unmatched junction nucleotides: 13. CDR3 length equals 15 residues. DNA of the CDR3: TGCAGCGCAACCGGACTAGTAGGAGGTACAGATACGCAGTATTTT. As protein: CSATGLVGGTDTQYF.

J is TRBJ2-2 and V is TRBV5-1, with TRBD1 matching over 8 bases. Germline CDR1 and CDR2: SGHRS and YFSETQ. The V segment lost 7 bases and the J segment 3 bases; nucleotides outside the gene matches: 5. The CDR3 runs to 14 residues. CDR3 coding DNA: TGCGCCAGCCAGACAGGGGAGCACACCGGGGAGCTGTTTTTT. It codes for CASQTGEHTGELFF.

The chain couples TRBV7-6 to TRBJ2-3; 13 bases fit TRBD2. Germline V gives CDR1 SGHVS, CDR2 FNYEAQ. With 5 bases clipped from V and 4 bases from J, the junction kept 3 bases outside the gene matches. The CDR3 runs 15 residues. The CDR3 sequence: CASSGLAGVSDTQYF. The CDR3, as DNA: TGTGCCAGCAGCGGACTAGCGGGAGTCTCAGATACGCAGTATTTT. The full variable domain, rest sourced from reference TRBV7-6 and TRBJ2-3, is GAGVSQSPRYKVTKRGQDVALRCDPISGHVSLYWYRQALGQGPEFLTYFNYEAQQDKSGLPNDRFSAERPEGSISTLTIQRTEQRDSAMYRCASSGLAGVSDTQYFGPGTRLTVL.

The chain joins TRBV28 to TRBJ1-2; TRBD1 matches at 7 bases. The trim removed 4 bases at V and 6 bases at J, leaving 11 bases unmatched. Looked up from germline, CDR1 is MDHEN and CDR2 is SYDVKM. The CDR3 covers 15 residues. This CDR3 is CASSSGATGQHGYTF. CDR3 nucleotide sequence: TGTGCCAGCAGTTCGGGGGCGACAGGGCAGCATGGCTACACCTTC.

The chain joins TRBV10-3 to TRBJ2-3; 9 bases are a match to TRBD1. The CDR3 sequence is 15 residues long. In germline, CDR1 is ENHRY, CDR2 SYGVKD. Unmatched junction bases numbered 7, after V lost 6 bases and J lost 3 bases. The CDR3: CAIRSRQGVTDTQYF. The CDR3 nucleotides are TGTGCCATCAGGTCGCGACAGGGGGTTACAGATACGCAGTATTTT.